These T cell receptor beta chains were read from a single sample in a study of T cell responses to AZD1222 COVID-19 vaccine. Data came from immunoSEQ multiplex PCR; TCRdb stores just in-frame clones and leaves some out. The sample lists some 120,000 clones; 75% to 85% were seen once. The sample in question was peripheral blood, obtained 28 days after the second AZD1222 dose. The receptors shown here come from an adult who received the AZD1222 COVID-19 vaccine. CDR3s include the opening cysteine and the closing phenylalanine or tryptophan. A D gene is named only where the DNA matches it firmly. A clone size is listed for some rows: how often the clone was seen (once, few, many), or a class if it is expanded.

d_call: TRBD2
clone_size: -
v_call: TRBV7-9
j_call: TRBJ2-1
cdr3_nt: TGTGCCAGCAGCTTGGTTGGCGGGGGGGCCAATGAGCAGTTCTTC
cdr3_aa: CASSLVGGGANEQFF

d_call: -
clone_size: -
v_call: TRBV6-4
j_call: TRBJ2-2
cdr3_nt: TGTGCCAGTTCTTTCTACGCGGGCCCCGGGGAGCTGTTTTTT
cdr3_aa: CASSFYAGPGELFF

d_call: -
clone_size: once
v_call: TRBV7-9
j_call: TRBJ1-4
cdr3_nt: TGTGCCAGCAGCTTAGACAGGGCTAAACTGTTTTTT
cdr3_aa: CASSLDRAKLFF

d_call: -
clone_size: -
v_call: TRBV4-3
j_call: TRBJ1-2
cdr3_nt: TGCGCCAGCAGCCAAGACCGGGGACCTATCGGCTACACCTTC
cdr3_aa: CASSQDRGPIGYTF

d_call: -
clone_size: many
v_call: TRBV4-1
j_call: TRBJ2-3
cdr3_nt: TGCGCCAGCAGCCATGAGCCTACAACCACAGATACGCAGTATTTT
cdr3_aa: CASSHEPTTTDTQYF

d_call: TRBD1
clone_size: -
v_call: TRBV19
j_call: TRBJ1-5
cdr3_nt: TGTGCCAGTAGAACCACAGGGGACGGGATATGGAGCAATCAGCCCCAGCATTTT
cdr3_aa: CASRTTGDGIWSNQPQHF

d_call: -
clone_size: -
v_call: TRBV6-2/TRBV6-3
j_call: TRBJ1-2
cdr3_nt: TGTGCCAGCAGTTACCTAGTCGGGGGCTACACCTTC
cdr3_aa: CASSYLVGGYTF

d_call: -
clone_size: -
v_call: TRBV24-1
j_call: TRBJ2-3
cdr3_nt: TGTGCCACCAGTGGACAGACTACTAGCACAGATACGCAGTATTTT
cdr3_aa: CATSGQTTSTDTQYF

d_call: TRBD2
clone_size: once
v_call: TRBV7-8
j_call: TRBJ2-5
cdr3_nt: TGTGCCAGCAGCTTAGGGCTACTCAGCCTAGCGGGGCCCCAAGAGACCCAGTACTTC
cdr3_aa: CASSLGLLSLAGPQETQYF

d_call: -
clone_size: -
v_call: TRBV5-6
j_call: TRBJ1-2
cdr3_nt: TGTGCCAGCAGCTCGGCCTCGACTAACTATGGCTACACCTTC
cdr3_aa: CASSSASTNYGYTF

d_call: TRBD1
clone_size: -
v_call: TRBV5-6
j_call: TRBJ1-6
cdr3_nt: TGTGCCAGCAGCTTACTCGGCACGTGGGACAGCAATTCACCCCTCCACTTT
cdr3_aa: CASSLLGTWDSNSPLHF

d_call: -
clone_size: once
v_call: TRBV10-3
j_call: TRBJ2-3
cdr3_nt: TGTGCCATCACTCCGACTACCTCCCTCGGCACAGATACGCAGTATTTT
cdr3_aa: CAITPTTSLGTDTQYF

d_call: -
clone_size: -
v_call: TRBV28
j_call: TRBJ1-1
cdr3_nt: TGTGCCAGCAGTTCGGTGAACACTGAAGCTTTCTTT
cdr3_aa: CASSSVNTEAFF

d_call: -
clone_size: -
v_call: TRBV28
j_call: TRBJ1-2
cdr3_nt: TGTGCCAGCGCAGAGGTGGGGTCCTATGGCTACACCTTC
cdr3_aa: CASAEVGSYGYTF

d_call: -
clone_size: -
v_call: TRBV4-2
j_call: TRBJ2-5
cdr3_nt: TGTGCCAGCAGCCTTTACCAAGAGACCCAGTACTTC
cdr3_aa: CASSLYQETQYF

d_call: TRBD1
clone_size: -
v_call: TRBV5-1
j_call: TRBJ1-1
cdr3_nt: TGCGCCAGCAGCACAACAGGGGGCTCGAACACTGAAGCTTTCTTT
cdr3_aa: CASSTTGGSNTEAFF

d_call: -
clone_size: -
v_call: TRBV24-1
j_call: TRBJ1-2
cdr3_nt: TGTGCCACCAGTGATTCGGCTACGCAGGGGTACTATGGCTACACCTTC
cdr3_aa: CATSDSATQGYYGYTF

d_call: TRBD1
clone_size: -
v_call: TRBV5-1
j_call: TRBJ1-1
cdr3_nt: TGCGCCAGCACTCGGACAGGGGGCACTGAAGCTTTCTTT
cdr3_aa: CASTRTGGTEAFF

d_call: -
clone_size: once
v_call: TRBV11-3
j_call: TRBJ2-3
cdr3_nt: TGTGCCAGCAGCCCCCCGGTGTGGGCAGGGGAACCAGATACGCAGTATTTT
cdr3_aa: CASSPPVWAGEPDTQYF

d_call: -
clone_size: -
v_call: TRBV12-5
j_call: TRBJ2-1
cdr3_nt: TGTGCTAGTGGTTTGTACAATGAGCAGTTCTTC
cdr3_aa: CASGLYNEQFF

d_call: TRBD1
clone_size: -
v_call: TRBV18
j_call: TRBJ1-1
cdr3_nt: TGTGCCAGCTCTCAAGGACAGGTTGAAGCTTTCTTT
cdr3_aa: CASSQGQVEAFF

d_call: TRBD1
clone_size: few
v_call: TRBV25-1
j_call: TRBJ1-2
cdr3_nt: TGTGCCAGCAAAACAGGGGGTTCGGGCAACTATGGCTACACCTTC
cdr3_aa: CASKTGGSGNYGYTF

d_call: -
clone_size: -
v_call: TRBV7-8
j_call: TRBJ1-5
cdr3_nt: TGTGCCAGCAGCGCGGAGGCCAGACTGGTGGCGCAGCCCCAGCATTTT
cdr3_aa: CASSAEARLVAQPQHF

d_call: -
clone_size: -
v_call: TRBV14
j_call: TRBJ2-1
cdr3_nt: TGTGCCAGCAGCCAAGTGCGAGGGTCGAATGAGCAGTTCTTC
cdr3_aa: CASSQVRGSNEQFF

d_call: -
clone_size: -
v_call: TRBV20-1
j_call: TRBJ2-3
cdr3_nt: TGCAGTGACGGGGACACAGATACGCAGTATTTT
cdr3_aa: CSDGDTDTQYF

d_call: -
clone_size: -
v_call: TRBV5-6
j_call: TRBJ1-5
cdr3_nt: TGTGCCAGCAGCTTGGGGACCGGGGGAGAGCGGGATCAGCCCCAGCATTTT
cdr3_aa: CASSLGTGGERDQPQHF

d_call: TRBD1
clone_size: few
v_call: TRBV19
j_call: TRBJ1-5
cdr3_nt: TGTGCCTCTGGGGGGACAGGCAATCAGCCCCAGCATTTT
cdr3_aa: CASGGTGNQPQHF

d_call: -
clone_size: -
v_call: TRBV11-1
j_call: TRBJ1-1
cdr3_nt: TGTGCCAGCAGCCCGCTAAGGGGGGACACTGAAGCTTTCTTT
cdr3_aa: CASSPLRGDTEAFF

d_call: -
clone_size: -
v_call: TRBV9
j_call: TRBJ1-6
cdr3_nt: TGTGCCAGCAGCGCCACTGGGGGTCATTCACCCCTCCACTTT
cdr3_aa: CASSATGGHSPLHF

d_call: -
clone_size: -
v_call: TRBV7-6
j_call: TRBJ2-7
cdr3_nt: TGTGCCAGCAGCTTAGAAGTCGCTAACAGGGACTCCTACGAGCAGTACTTC
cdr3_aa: CASSLEVANRDSYEQYF

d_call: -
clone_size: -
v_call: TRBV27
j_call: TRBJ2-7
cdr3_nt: TGTGCCAGCAGTAACCGGGACGGAGCCTACGAGCAGTACTTC
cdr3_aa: CASSNRDGAYEQYF

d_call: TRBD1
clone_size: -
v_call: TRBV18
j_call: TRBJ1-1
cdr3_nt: TGTGCCAGCTCCCTGACAGGGGTTGACACTGAAGCTTTCTTT
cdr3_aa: CASSLTGVDTEAFF

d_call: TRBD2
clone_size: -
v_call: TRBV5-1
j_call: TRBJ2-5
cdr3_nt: TGCGCCAGCAGCTTAAGGACTAGCGGGGGCAGTGAGACCCAGTACTTC
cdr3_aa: CASSLRTSGGSETQYF

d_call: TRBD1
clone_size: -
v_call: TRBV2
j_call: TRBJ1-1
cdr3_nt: TGTGCCAGCTGGGGACAGGGAAGGGCTGAAGCTTTCTTT
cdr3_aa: CASWGQGRAEAFF

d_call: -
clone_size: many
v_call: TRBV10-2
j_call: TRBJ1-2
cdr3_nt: TGCGCCAGCGAGGGGGTTCAGTATGGCTACACCTTC
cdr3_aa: CASEGVQYGYTF

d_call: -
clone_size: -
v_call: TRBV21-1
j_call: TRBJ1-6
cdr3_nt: TGTGCCAGCAGCAGGGGTTCGTGGGACAGGGGTAACTCACCCCTCCACTTT
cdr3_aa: CASSRGSWDRGNSPLHF

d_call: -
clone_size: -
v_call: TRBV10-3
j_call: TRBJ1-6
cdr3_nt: TGTGCCATCAGTGAATACGCGGGGAATTCACCCCTCCACTTT
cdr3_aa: CAISEYAGNSPLHF

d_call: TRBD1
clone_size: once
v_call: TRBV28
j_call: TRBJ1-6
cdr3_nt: TGTGCCAGCAGCCCCACGGGACAGAACAATTCACCCCTCCACTTT
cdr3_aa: CASSPTGQNNSPLHF

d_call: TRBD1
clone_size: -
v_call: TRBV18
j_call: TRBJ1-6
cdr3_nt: TGTGCCAGCTCAAGGGACAGGGATTCACCCCTCCACTTT
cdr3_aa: CASSRDRDSPLHF

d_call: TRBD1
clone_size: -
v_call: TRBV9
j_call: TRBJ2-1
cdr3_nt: TGTGCCAGCAGCGTAGAGCAGGGGGCCTACAATGAGCAGTTCTTC
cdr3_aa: CASSVEQGAYNEQFF

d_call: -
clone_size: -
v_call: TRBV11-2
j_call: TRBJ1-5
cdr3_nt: TGTGCCAGCAGCCCGAACGTTGGTCAGCCCCAGCATTTT
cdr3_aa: CASSPNVGQPQHF

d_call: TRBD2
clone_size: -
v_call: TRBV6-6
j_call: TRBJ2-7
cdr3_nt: TGTGCCAGCAGTTACTCGAACGGGGGGACCGACTTC
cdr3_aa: CASSYSNGGTDF

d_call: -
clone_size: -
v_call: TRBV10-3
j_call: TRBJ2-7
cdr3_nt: TGTGCCATCAGGCGGGATTTAGCCTACGAGCAGTACTTC
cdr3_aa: CAIRRDLAYEQYF

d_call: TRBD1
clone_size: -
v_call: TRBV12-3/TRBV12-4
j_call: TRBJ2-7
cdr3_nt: TGTGCCAGCAGTCCACAGGGGCCCTACGAGCAGTACTTC
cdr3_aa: CASSPQGPYEQYF